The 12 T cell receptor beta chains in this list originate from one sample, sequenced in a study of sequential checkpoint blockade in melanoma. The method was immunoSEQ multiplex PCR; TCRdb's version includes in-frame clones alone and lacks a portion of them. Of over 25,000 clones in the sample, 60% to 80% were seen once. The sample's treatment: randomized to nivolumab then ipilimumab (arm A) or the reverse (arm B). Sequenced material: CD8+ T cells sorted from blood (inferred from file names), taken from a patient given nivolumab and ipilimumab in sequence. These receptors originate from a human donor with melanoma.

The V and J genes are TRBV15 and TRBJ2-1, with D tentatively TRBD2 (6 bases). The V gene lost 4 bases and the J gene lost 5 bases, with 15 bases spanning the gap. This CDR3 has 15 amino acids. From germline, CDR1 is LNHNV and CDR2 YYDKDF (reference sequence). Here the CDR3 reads CATSTGPEGHNEQFF. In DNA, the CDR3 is TGTGCCACCAGCACCGGACCGGAGGGCCACAATGAGCAGTTCTTC.

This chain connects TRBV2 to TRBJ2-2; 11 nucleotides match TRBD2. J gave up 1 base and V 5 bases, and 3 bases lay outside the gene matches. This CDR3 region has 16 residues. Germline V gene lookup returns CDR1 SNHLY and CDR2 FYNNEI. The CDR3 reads CASSPGLAGNTGELFF. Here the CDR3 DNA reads TGTGCCAGCAGTCCCGGACTAGCGGGGAACACCGGGGAGCTGTTTTTT.

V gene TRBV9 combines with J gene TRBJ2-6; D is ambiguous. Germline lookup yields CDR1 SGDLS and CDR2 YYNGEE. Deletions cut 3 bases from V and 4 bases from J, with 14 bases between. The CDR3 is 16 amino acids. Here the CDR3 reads CASSANPENGANVLTF. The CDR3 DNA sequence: TGTGCCAGCAGCGCCAACCCGGAGAACGGGGCCAACGTCCTGACTTTC.

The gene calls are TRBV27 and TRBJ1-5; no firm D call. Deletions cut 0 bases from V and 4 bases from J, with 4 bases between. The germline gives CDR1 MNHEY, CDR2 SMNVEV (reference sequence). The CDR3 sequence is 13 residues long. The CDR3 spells CASSLSANQPQHF. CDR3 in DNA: TGTGCCAGCAGTTTATCCGCGAATCAGCCCCAGCATTTT.

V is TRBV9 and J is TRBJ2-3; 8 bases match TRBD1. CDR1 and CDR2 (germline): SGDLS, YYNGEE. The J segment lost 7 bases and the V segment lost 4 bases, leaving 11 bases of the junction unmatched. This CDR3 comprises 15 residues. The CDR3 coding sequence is TGTGCCAGCAGCCCGCAGGGACAGGTTTTAAATACGCAGTATTTT. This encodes CASSPQGQVLNTQYF.

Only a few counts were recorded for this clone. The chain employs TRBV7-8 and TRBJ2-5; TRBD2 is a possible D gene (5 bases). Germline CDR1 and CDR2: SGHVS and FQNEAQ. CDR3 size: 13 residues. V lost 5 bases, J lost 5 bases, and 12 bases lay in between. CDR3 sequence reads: CASSPRLRETQYF. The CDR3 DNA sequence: TGTGCCAGCAGCCCGCGACTACGGGAGACCCAGTACTTC.

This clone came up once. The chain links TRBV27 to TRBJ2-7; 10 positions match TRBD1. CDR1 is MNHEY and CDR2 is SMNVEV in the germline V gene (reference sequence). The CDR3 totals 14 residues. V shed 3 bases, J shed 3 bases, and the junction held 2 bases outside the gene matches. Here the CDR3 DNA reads TGTGCCAGCAGTTTCCGGGACAGGGGCTACGAGCAGTACTTC. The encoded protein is CASSFRDRGYEQYF.

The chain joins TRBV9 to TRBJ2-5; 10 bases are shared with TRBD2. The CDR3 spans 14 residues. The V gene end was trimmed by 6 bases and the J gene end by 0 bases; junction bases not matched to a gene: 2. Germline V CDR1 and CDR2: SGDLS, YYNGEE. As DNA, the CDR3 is TGTGCCAGCACAGGACTAGCGGACCAAGAGACCCAGTACTTC. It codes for CASTGLADQETQYF. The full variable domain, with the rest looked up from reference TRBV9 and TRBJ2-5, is DSGVTQTPKHLITATGQRVTLRCSPRSGDLSVYWYQQSLDQGLQFLIQYYNGEERAKGNILERFSAQQFPDLHSELNLSSLELGDSALYFCASTGLADQETQYFGPGTRLLVL.

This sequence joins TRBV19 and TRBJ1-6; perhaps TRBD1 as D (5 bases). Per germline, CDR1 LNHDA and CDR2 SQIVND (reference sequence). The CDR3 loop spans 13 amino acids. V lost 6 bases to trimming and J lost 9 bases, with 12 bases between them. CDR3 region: CASSSQGISPLHF. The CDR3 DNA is TGTGCCAGTAGCTCGCAGGGAATTTCACCCCTCCACTTT.

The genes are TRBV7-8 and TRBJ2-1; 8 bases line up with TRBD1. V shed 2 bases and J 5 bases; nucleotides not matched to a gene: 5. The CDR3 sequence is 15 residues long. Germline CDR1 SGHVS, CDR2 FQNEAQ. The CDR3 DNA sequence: TGTGCCAGCAGCTTACCCCAGGGGGCGGACAATGAGCAGTTCTTC. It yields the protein CASSLPQGADNEQFF.

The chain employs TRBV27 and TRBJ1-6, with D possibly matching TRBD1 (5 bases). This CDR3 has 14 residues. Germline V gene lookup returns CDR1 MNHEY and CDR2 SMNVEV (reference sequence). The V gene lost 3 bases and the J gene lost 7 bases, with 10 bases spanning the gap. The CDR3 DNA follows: TGTGCCAGCAGTTTCGGGGGTACCAATTCACCCCTCCACTTT. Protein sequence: CASSFGGTNSPLHF.

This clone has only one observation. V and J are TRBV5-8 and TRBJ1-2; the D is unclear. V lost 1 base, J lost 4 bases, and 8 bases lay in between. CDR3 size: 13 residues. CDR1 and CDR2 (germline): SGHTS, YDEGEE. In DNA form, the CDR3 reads TGTGCCAGCAGCTTGAAGAGCGGCTATGGCTACACCTTC. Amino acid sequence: CASSLKSGYGYTF.